This entry lists 27 T cell receptor beta chains sequenced from one sample in a study of cytomegalovirus exposure and HLA in healthy donors. Use of 60 Vbeta and 13 Jbeta primers characterized the PCR. The method was immunoSEQ multiplex PCR; TCRdb's version includes in-frame clones alone and lacks a portion of them. The sample includes around 55,000 clones, over 55% of them seen just once. The sample consisted of PBMCs. The receptor set was obtained from a man between 40 and 49 years old in good health and CMV-seropositive.

The J gene is TRBJ2-2, the V gene TRBV2, with 10 bases identical to TRBD2. CDR3 length: 16 amino acids. V was pared by 7 bases and J by 2 bases, with 7 bases of the junction left unmatched. Germline V gives CDR1 SNHLY, CDR2 FYNNEI. CDR3 amino acids: CASKASGGINTGELFF. DNA for the CDR3: TGTGCCAGCAAGGCTAGCGGGGGCATAAACACCGGGGAGCTGTTTTTT.

The genes are TRBV7-6 and TRBJ1-3; tentatively, D is TRBD1 (5 bases). Germline V gene lookup returns CDR1 SGHVS and CDR2 FNYEAQ. This CDR3 is 16 amino acids long. Trimming pared 0 bases from V and 4 bases from J, leaving 13 bases between. This CDR3 is CASSLAGGASGNTIYF. CDR3 coding DNA: TGTGCCAGCAGCTTAGCGGGTGGGGCTTCCGGAAACACCATATATTTT.

CDR3 DNA: TGTGCCAGCAGCTTAGGCAACGGGGGGGCGGTAGAGACCCAGTACTTC. This translates into CASSLGNGGAVETQYF. The chain couples TRBV7-9 to TRBJ2-5; 8 nucleotides match TRBD2. With V trimmed by 1 base and J by 4 bases, 8 bases remained unmatched. CDR3 length: 16 residues. Per the germline V gene, CDR1 is SEHNR and CDR2 is FQNEAQ (reference sequence).

The chain combines TRBV7-9 with TRBJ1-5; D is uncertain. Trimming pared 0 bases from V and 3 bases from J, leaving 12 bases between. This CDR3 is 16 amino acids long. Germline V lookup: CDR1 SEHNR, CDR2 FQNEAQ (reference sequence). The CDR3, as DNA: TGTGCCAGCAGCTTAGCCGGGGTAGGGATCAATCAGCCCCAGCATTTT. This gives the protein CASSLAGVGINQPQHF.

CDR3 amino acids: CASSLALNSPLHF. CDR3 DNA: TGTGCCAGCAGCTTAGCCCTGAATTCACCCCTCCACTTT. The rearrangement joins TRBV7-6 to TRBJ1-6; no clear D gene. V gave up 0 bases and J gave up 7 bases, with 4 bases separating them. CDR3 length equals 13 residues. CDR1 SGHVS and CDR2 FNYEAQ come from the germline V gene.

This chain joins TRBV30 and TRBJ2-7, with a possible D match to TRBD2 (5 bases). CDR3 length equals 11 residues. Germline values: CDR1 GTSNPN, CDR2 SVGIG (reference sequence). Trimming took 2 bases from V and 3 from J, leaving 5 bases between them. The CDR3 DNA sequence: TGTGCCTGGAGTCGGGGCTACGAGCAGTACTTC. This sequence encodes CAWSRGYEQYF.

The V call is TRBV7-2, the J call TRBJ1-1; D uncertain. Germline V CDR1 and CDR2: SGHTA, FQGNSA. The CDR3 sequence is 14 residues long. V gave up 3 bases and J gave up 5 bases, with 13 bases separating them. The CDR3 sequence is CASSFVKGGTEAFF. CDR3 bases: TGTGCCAGCAGCTTTGTAAAGGGAGGGACTGAAGCTTTCTTT.

The chain joins TRBV13 to TRBJ2-5, with D possibly matching TRBD2 (6 bases). Germline CDR1 is PRHDT and CDR2 is FYEKMQ (reference sequence). The V gene lost 3 bases and the J gene lost 7 bases, with 12 bases spanning the gap. The length of the CDR3 is 13 residues. CDR3 amino acids: CASSLSGSATQYF. In nucleotides, the CDR3 is TGTGCCAGCAGCTTGAGCGGGTCCGCGACCCAGTACTTC. The full variable domain, its missing parts supplied by reference TRBV13 and TRBJ2-5, is AAGVIQSPRHLIKEKRETATLKCYPIPRHDTVYWYQQGPGQDPQFLISFYEKMQSDKGSIPDRFSAQQFSDYHSELNMSSLELGDSALYFCASSLSGSATQYFGPGTRLLVL.

Only one count was recorded for this clone. The chain is built from TRBV27 and TRBJ1-2, with 8 bases identical to TRBD1. The trim removed 4 bases at V and 2 bases at J, leaving 9 bases unmatched. Per the germline V gene, CDR1 is MNHEY and CDR2 is SMNVEV (reference sequence). The length of the CDR3 is 16 residues. The CDR3 nucleotides are TGTGCCAGCAGTTGGGAGGACAGGGTGAAGAACTATGGCTACACCTTC. Amino acids: CASSWEDRVKNYGYTF.

V usage is TRBV4-1 and J usage is TRBJ1-2; TRBD1 matches 7 bases. The germline CDR1 and CDR2 sequences are MGHRA and YSYEKL. The V segment lost 3 bases and the J segment 6 bases; nucleotides outside the gene matches: 4. The CDR3 is made up of 13 amino acids. The CDR3 region has the DNA TGCGCCAGCAGCCAGACAGGGATTGATGGCTACACCTTC. Residues: CASSQTGIDGYTF.

The V gene is TRBV30, the J gene TRBJ1-6; D is perhaps TRBD1 (5 bases). From germline, CDR1 is GTSNPN and CDR2 SVGIG (reference sequence). CDR3 size: 14 residues. V was clipped by 2 bases and J by 5 bases, with 10 bases between them. CDR3 coding DNA: TGTGCCTGGAGTCTCGACAGTAATAATTCACCCCTCCACTTT. It encodes CAWSLDSNNSPLHF.

This clone was counted once. The chain recombines TRBV5-1 with TRBJ2-1, with 7 bases lining up with TRBD1. This CDR3 spans 12 amino acids. V gave up 4 bases and J gave up 8 bases; unmatched junction bases: 3. Germline CDR1 is SGHRS and CDR2 is YFSETQ. The CDR3, as DNA: TGCGCCAGCAGCACCCAGGGGGATGAGCAGTTCTTC. This encodes CASSTQGDEQFF.

This chain joins TRBV28 and TRBJ1-1; 7 positions match TRBD1. The J segment lost 1 base and the V segment lost 7 bases, leaving 12 bases of the junction unmatched. Germline CDR1 MDHEN, CDR2 SYDVKM. The CDR3 has 16 residues. The CDR3 region is CASTAIPGQKNTEAFF. DNA of the CDR3: TGTGCCAGCACCGCCATCCCGGGACAGAAGAACACTGAAGCTTTCTTT. Drawing the rest from reference TRBV28 and TRBJ1-1, the complete variable domain is DVKVTQSSRYLVKRTGEKVFLECVQDMDHENMFWYRQDPGLGLRLIYFSYDVKMKEKGDIPEGYSVSREKKERFSLILESASTNQTSMYLCASTAIPGQKNTEAFFGQGTRLTVV.

There are a few counts of this clone. The rearrangement uses TRBV4-1 and TRBJ1-2, with D possibly matching TRBD1 (6 bases). The germline gives CDR1 MGHRA, CDR2 YSYEKL. V was trimmed by 5 bases and J by 2 bases, leaving 15 bases between them. The CDR3 totals 15 residues. The CDR3 loop reads CASSNRAGGNYGYTF. CDR3 nucleotides: TGCGCCAGCAGCAACAGGGCAGGCGGGAACTATGGCTACACCTTC.

This clone was seen a single time. This chain links TRBV7-6 with TRBJ2-1; possible D gene TRBD1, 6 bases. CDR3 length equals 17 residues. Germline loops: CDR1 SGHVS, CDR2 FNYEAQ. V was pared by 1 base and J by 0 bases, with 13 bases between. This chain's CDR3 is CASSLGFRGSSYNEQFF. In nucleotides, the CDR3 is TGTGCCAGCAGCTTAGGCTTTAGGGGGAGCTCCTACAATGAGCAGTTCTTC. The full variable domain, rest sourced from reference TRBV7-6 and TRBJ2-1, is GAGVSQSPRYKVTKRGQDVALRCDPISGHVSLYWYRQALGQGPEFLTYFNYEAQQDKSGLPNDRFSAERPEGSISTLTIQRTEQRDSAMYRCASSLGFRGSSYNEQFFGPGTRLTVL.

The chain carries TRBV2 and TRBJ1-6; D call uncertain. The V and J ends lost 5 bases and 13 bases respectively, with 12 bases between them. The germline V gene has CDR1 SNHLY and CDR2 FYNNEI. This CDR3 has 12 amino acids. CDR3 DNA sequence: TGTGCCAGCAGTTATGCCTCGGGGCCCCTCCACTTT. Its translation is CASSYASGPLHF.

This chain links TRBV7-9 with TRBJ2-5; possible D gene TRBD2, 6 bases. Looked up from germline, CDR1 is SEHNR and CDR2 is FQNEAQ (reference sequence). V dropped 2 bases and J dropped 0 bases, with 7 bases sitting between them. The CDR3 extends over 14 amino acids. The CDR3 spells CASSLWGDQETQYF. DNA of the CDR3: TGTGCCAGCAGCTTATGGGGGGACCAAGAGACCCAGTACTTC.

V usage is TRBV25-1 and J usage is TRBJ2-5; D call uncertain. The DNA end is a closer match to TRBJ2-7, so the J assignment may be wrong. Germline V CDR1 and CDR2: MGHDK, SYGVNS. This CDR3 spans 11 amino acids. The CDR3 nucleotides are TGTGCCGCGCGCGGCTCCTACGAGCAGTACTTC. Its protein product is CAARGSYEQYF.

The chain joins TRBV2 to TRBJ1-2; tentatively, D is TRBD1 (6 bases). Trimming removed 8 bases from V and 7 bases from J, with 17 bases in between. CDR3 size: 13 residues. The germline CDR1 and CDR2 sequences are SNHLY and FYNNEI. The chain's CDR3 is CASFQGSGVGYTF. The CDR3 bases are TGTGCCAGCTTTCAGGGCTCAGGGGTTGGCTACACCTTC.

This chain joins TRBV25-1 and TRBJ1-1; 7 nucleotides align to TRBD1. The CDR3 totals 14 residues. After removal of 2 bases from V and 6 bases from J, the junction contained 6 bases not matched to a gene. Germline assignment: CDR1 MGHDK and CDR2 SYGVNS. The CDR3 loop reads CASSEPTGSAEAFF. DNA for the CDR3: TGTGCCAGCAGTGAACCGACAGGGAGCGCTGAAGCTTTCTTT.

The J gene is TRBJ1-5, the V gene TRBV6-5, with 7 bases matching TRBD1. The J segment lost 6 bases and the V segment lost 2 bases, leaving 1 base of the junction unmatched. The V gene's germline CDR1 is MNHEY and CDR2 SVGAGI. CDR3 length: 13 amino acids. CDR3 protein: CASSYTGAQPQHF. The CDR3 DNA reads TGTGCCAGCAGTTACACAGGGGCTCAGCCCCAGCATTTT.

This chain connects TRBV5-4 to TRBJ1-2; no clear D. This CDR3 has 13 amino acids. Trimming stripped 3 bases from V and 1 base from J, with 7 bases between. Germline V gene data show CDR1 as SGHNT and CDR2 as YYREEE (reference sequence). The DNA of the CDR3 is TGTGCCAGCAGCTCGGGAGTTAACTATGGCTACACCTTC. This codes for CASSSGVNYGYTF.

The rearrangement joins TRBV15 to TRBJ2-7; 8 nucleotides match TRBD2. This CDR3 contains 17 residues. V dropped 0 bases and J dropped 0; count of bases not matched to a gene: 7. In germline, CDR1 is LNHNV, CDR2 YYDKDF (reference sequence). CDR3 coding DNA: TGTGCCACCAGCAGAGATTTTGGACTAGCTGCCTCCTACGAGCAGTACTTC. Residues: CATSRDFGLAASYEQYF.

V usage is TRBV2 and J usage is TRBJ1-5, with a tentative D call TRBD1 (6 bases). V was trimmed by 4 bases and J by 6 bases, leaving 13 bases between them. CDR1 is SNHLY, CDR2 FYNNEI, per germline. CDR3 length equals 14 residues. The CDR3 is CASSVLLGAQPQHF. The CDR3, as DNA: TGTGCCAGCAGTGTCTTACTGGGGGCTCAGCCCCAGCATTTT.

The rearrangement uses TRBV6-5 and TRBJ2-3, with 8 bases identical to TRBD1. Germline-derived CDR1 and CDR2 are MNHEY and SVGAGI. The CDR3 totals 14 residues. Trimming took 6 bases from V and 1 from J; bases not matched to a gene: 3. In DNA, the CDR3 is TGTGCCAGCAGCCGGACAGGGCGCACAGATACGCAGTATTTT. This codes for CASSRTGRTDTQYF.

The rearrangement uses TRBV5-1 and TRBJ2-4; D may be TRBD2 (5 bases). Germline assignment: CDR1 SGHRS and CDR2 YFSETQ. The CDR3 loop spans 14 amino acids. Trimming removed 3 bases from V and 0 bases from J, with 7 bases in between. CDR3 nucleotide sequence: TGCGCCAGCAGCTCGGAGGCAGCCAAAAACATTCAGTACTTC. It yields the protein CASSSEAAKNIQYF.

J is TRBJ2-2 and V is TRBV7-6; 7 positions agree with TRBD1. J was trimmed by 4 bases and V by 4 bases; bases with no gene match: 9. The CDR3 length is 16 residues. Germline CDR1 reads SGHVS; CDR2 reads FNYEAQ. CDR3 region: CASSWNTGTVTGELFF. The CDR3 region has the DNA TGTGCCAGCAGCTGGAACACCGGGACAGTCACCGGGGAGCTGTTTTTT.